This paragraph covers one TCR beta chain sequence. The antigen is undetermined. Using immunoSEQ multiplex PCR, the repertoire was profiled, and TCRdb retains in-frame clones only, with some absent. The table records more than 65,000 clones, 65% to 85% of them present only once. The data were obtained in a study of early stage breast cancer tumors. Study conclusions and caveats: Comparing each tissue with blood distinguished tumor from normal in most of the 16 patients.

Trimming removed 3 bases from V and 3 bases from J; junction bases left unmatched: 8. There are 16 residues in the CDR3. Germline assignment: CDR1 WNHNN and CDR2 SYGVQD (reference sequence). Input material: blood. This receptor was identified in a person aged 35-50 years with breast cancer. The V gene is TRBV10-1, the J gene TRBJ2-3, with TRBD1 matching 8 bases. DNA for the CDR3: TGCGCCAGCAGTGACAATTCCAGGGGGCGGACAGATACGCAGTATTTT. It yields the protein CASSDNSRGRTDTQYF.